The clone carrying this T cell receptor (beta chain) was counted ten times or more. Its antigen is unidentified. This sample is drawn from a study of T cells in Graves' hyperthyroidism and ophthalmopathy. Study-level background: Initial diagnosis, before any treatment, was when peripheral blood was collected.

TCR beta CDR3 regions were amplified from RNA transcripts. The TCR CDR3 first-round RT-PCR relied on the HTBI primer set. A single record per CDR3 protein comes from TCRdb applying MiXCR to the multiplex PCR reads. The sample holds over 400,000 distinct CDR3 sequences, under 15% seen once. Trimming took off 3 bases at V and 10 bases at J, with 10 bases between the two ends. The CDR3 sequence is 11 residues long. Per germline, CDR1 GTSNPN and CDR2 SVGIG (reference sequence). Findings and limits, study-wide: Ophthalmopathy cases were set apart from stable hyperthyroidism by a 13 V-J model.

The chain employs TRBV30 and TRBJ2-1, with D perhaps being TRBD1 or TRBD2 (5 bases each). The sequence derives from a man aged 18 to 30 with Graves' ophthalmopathy. The sample comprised blood. This CDR3 is CAWRGPGEQFF. DNA of the CDR3: TGTGCCTGGAGGGGACCCGGGGAGCAGTTCTTC.